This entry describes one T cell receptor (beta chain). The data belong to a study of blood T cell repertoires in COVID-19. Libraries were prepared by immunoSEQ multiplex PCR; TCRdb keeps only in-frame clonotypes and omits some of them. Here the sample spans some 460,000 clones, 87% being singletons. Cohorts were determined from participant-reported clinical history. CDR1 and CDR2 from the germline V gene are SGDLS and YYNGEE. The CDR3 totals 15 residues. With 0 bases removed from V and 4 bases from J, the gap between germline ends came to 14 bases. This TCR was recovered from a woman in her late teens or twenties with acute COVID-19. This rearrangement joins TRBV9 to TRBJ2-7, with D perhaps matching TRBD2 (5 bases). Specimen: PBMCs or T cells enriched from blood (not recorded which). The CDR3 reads CASSVGDRTGYEQYF. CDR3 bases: TGTGCCAGCAGCGTAGGTGATCGGACGGGGTACGAGCAGTACTTC.